Listed below are T cell receptor beta chains from one sample, sequenced in a study of control samples from healthy donors and cancer patients. This table comes from immunoSEQ multiplex PCR, and its TCRdb copy is limited to in-frame clones, with some not included. The data show some 120,000 clones, 93% seen once. Sequenced material: PBMCs. These receptor sequences come from a middle-aged man with head and neck cancer. Each CDR3 is given with its conserved first and last residue. D genes are given only for firm matches. Size is stated for part of the rows, as once, few or many counts, or as a class when the clone is expanded.

d_gene	abundance	v_gene	j_gene	len	CDR3nt	CDR3aa
TRBD1	NA	TRBV27	TRBJ1-2	14	TGTGCCAGCAGACCCTGGACAGGTCGATATGGCTACACCTTC	CASRPWTGRYGYTF
TRBD1	NA	TRBV5-1	TRBJ2-1	14	TGCGCCAGCAGCTTACCGGGACAGGGGAATGAGCAGTTCTTC	CASSLPGQGNEQFF
NA	once	TRBV19	TRBJ2-4	16	TGTGCCAGTAGTCATACAGGGAGAATAGCCAAAAACATTCAGTACTTC	CASSHTGRIAKNIQYF
TRBD1	NA	TRBV5-4	TRBJ1-1	15	TGTGCCAGCAGCTTGGAGGGACAGGGTGACACTGAAGCTTTCTTT	CASSLEGQGDTEAFF
NA	NA	TRBV30	TRBJ1-5	15	TGTGTCTGGAATCAACAGGGAATCGGCAATCAGCCCCAGCATTTT	CVWNQQGIGNQPQHF
NA	NA	TRBV28	TRBJ2-3	15	TGTGCCAGCACCCCGGTGGCGGAGGGCACAGATACGCAGTATTTT	CASTPVAEGTDTQYF
TRBD1	NA	TRBV20-1	TRBJ1-1	11	TGCAGTGCTAGGAGGGACGACAGGGGGAAGTTT	CSARRDDRGKF
TRBD1	once	TRBV18	TRBJ2-3	13	TGTGCCAGCTCACCGACCTCAGTAGGGGACAGGCATTTT	CASSPTSVGDRHF
NA	NA	TRBV27	TRBJ2-1	18	TGTGCCAGCAGTCCCCTATTACTCCGGGGGAGCTCCTACAATGAGCAGTTCTTC	CASSPLLLRGSSYNEQFF
NA	NA	TRBV6-5	TRBJ1-1	11	TGTGCCAGCAGTTACCGGGGTGAAGCTTTCTTT	CASSYRGEAFF
NA	NA	TRBV5-1	TRBJ1-1	14	TGCGCCAGCAGCTTGGCCCCGGGGACTTCGGGGGCTTTCTTT	CASSLAPGTSGAFF
NA	NA	TRBV19	TRBJ1-4	13	TGTGCCAGTAGTATAAGTTATAATGAAAAACTGTTTTTT	CASSISYNEKLFF
TRBD1	NA	TRBV14	TRBJ1-3	17	TGTGCCAGCAGCCAAAGGACAGGACAAATATACGGAAACACCATATATTTT	CASSQRTGQIYGNTIYF
NA	NA	TRBV12-5	TRBJ1-2	13	TGTGCTAGTGGTTCCGCAGGGAGCTATGGCTACACCTTC	CASGSAGSYGYTF
NA	NA	TRBV5-8	TRBJ1-1	13	TGTGCCAGCAGCTCTGTACTGAACACTGAAGCTTTCTTT	CASSSVLNTEAFF
TRBD2	NA	TRBV7-8	TRBJ2-7	15	TGTGCCACCCGGGAGGGGTCCCCTAGCTCCTACGAGCAGTACTTC	CATREGSPSSYEQYF
TRBD1	NA	TRBV18	TRBJ1-2	15	TGTGCCAGCTCACCATCCGGGACAGGGGCCGGGTCGGACACCTTC	CASSPSGTGAGSDTF
NA	NA	TRBV5-5	TRBJ2-7	16	TGTGCCAGCAGCTTTACAGGAAGGGCCCCCACGTACGAGCAGTACTTC	CASSFTGRAPTYEQYF
TRBD1	NA	TRBV6-2/TRBV6-3	TRBJ2-1	16	TGTGCCAGCAGTTACTCGAAGGGACAGGCCTACAATGAGCAGTTCTTC	CASSYSKGQAYNEQFF
NA	NA	TRBV3-1/TRBV3-2	TRBJ1-2	14	TGTGCCAGCAGCCAACACAGCCGTATGGAGGGCTACACCTTC	CASSQHSRMEGYTF
TRBD1	once	TRBV9	TRBJ1-5	15	TGTGCCAGCAGCGAGACAGGGAGAGAAAGTCAGCCCCAGCATTTT	CASSETGRESQPQHF
NA	NA	TRBV27	TRBJ1-2	13	TGTGCCAGCAGTTTCCGTGGGGGGTATGGCTACACCTTC	CASSFRGGYGYTF
TRBD2	NA	TRBV7-2	TRBJ2-1	17	TGTGCCAGCAGCTTCCCTCGGGGCGGGGGGATTAACAATGAGCAGTTCTTC	CASSFPRGGGINNEQFF
NA	NA	TRBV5-1	TRBJ2-3	12	TGCGCCAGCAGCTTGATAACAGATACGCAGTATTTT	CASSLITDTQYF
NA	NA	TRBV6-5	TRBJ1-2	14	TGTGCCAGCAGTTTAACCAGGGGTAACTATGGCTACACCTTC	CASSLTRGNYGYTF
NA	NA	TRBV7-2	TRBJ1-4	15	TGTGCCAGCAGCTTACTTCGGGCAACTAATGAAAAACTGTTTTTT	CASSLLRATNEKLFF
NA	NA	TRBV6-6	TRBJ2-2	16	TGTGCCACCAGAGCCGGATCGGGGGCGAACACCGGGGAGCTGTTTTTT	CATRAGSGANTGELFF
NA	NA	TRBV5-8	TRBJ1-4	17	TGTGCCAGCAGTTTGGGGCTTTCACAGGCAACTAATGAAAAACTGTTTTTT	CASSLGLSQATNEKLFF
NA	NA	TRBV4-3	TRBJ2-1	14	TGCGCCAGCAGGGGGAGTATTTCCTACAATGAGCAGTTCTTC	CASRGSISYNEQFF
NA	NA	TRBV12-3/TRBV12-4	TRBJ1-1	13	TGTGCCAGCAGTTTACCGGTGAACACTGAAGCTTTCTTT	CASSLPVNTEAFF
NA	NA	TRBV6-5	TRBJ1-4	13	TGTGCCAGCCTATCATCCCGGGACTTCAAACTGTTTTTT	CASLSSRDFKLFF
TRBD1	NA	TRBV12-3/TRBV12-4	TRBJ2-7	12	TGTGCTACAGGGGGCGCGTCCTACGAGCAGTACTTC	CATGGASYEQYF
NA	NA	TRBV29-1	TRBJ1-2	13	TGCAGCGCCGGTGATTTCCGGAACTATGGCTACACCTTC	CSAGDFRNYGYTF
NA	NA	TRBV7-9	TRBJ1-5	14	TGTGCCAGCAGTTATTCAGGGGGCAATCAGCCCCAGCATTTT	CASSYSGGNQPQHF
NA	NA	TRBV18	TRBJ1-2	18	TGTGCCAGCTCACCACTTACGGGGACCCCAACCGCTAACTATGGCTACACCTTC	CASSPLTGTPTANYGYTF
NA	NA	TRBV29-1	TRBJ2-7	10	TGCAGCGTTCTGGCGGGCGAGCAGTACTTC	CSVLAGEQYF
TRBD1	NA	TRBV18	TRBJ1-2	16	TGTGCCAGCTCCCTTACACCGGGACAGGGGCAGGAAGGCTACACCTTC	CASSLTPGQGQEGYTF
NA	NA	TRBV27	TRBJ2-7	13	TGTGCCAGCAGTTCCTTCTTGGACTACGAGCAGTACTTC	CASSSFLDYEQYF
NA	NA	TRBV7-2	TRBJ1-4	15	TGTGCCAGCAGCTTGGGTGGGCAGGGCGGAGAAAAACTGTTTTTT	CASSLGGQGGEKLFF
NA	NA	TRBV6-6	TRBJ1-3	15	TGTGCCAGCAGCCCACAGGGTTTTTCTGCAAACACCATATATTTT	CASSPQGFSANTIYF
NA	NA	TRBV2	TRBJ1-1	14	TGTGCCAGCAGTGAAGGGGCCCCCAAAACAGAAGCTTTCTTT	CASSEGAPKTEAFF
TRBD2	NA	TRBV30	TRBJ2-7	12	TGTGCCTGGACCGATTTAACTAGCGGGGGGAAGTTC	CAWTDLTSGGKF
NA	NA	TRBV5-1	TRBJ1-1	14	TGCGCCAGCAGCTCTAGGAACCCGAACACTGAAGCTTTCTTT	CASSSRNPNTEAFF
NA	once	TRBV12-3/TRBV12-4	TRBJ2-7	12	TGTGCCAGCAGTTGGAAAGCCTACGAGCAGTACTTC	CASSWKAYEQYF
NA	NA	TRBV24-1	TRBJ2-3	13	TGTGCCACCAGTGATTATGTCACAGATACGCAGTATTTT	CATSDYVTDTQYF
NA	NA	TRBV12-3/TRBV12-4	TRBJ2-7	13	TGTGCCAGCGGGGAGATGGGGTCCTACGAGCAGTACTTC	CASGEMGSYEQYF
NA	NA	TRBV12-3/TRBV12-4	TRBJ2-5	11	TGTGCCAGCAGTACCCGGGAGACCCAGTACTTC	CASSTRETQYF
NA	NA	TRBV9	TRBJ2-1	13	TGTGCCAGCAGCGTAGGGCAGACCAATGAGCAGTTCTTC	CASSVGQTNEQFF